Listed below are T cell receptor beta chains from one sample, sequenced in a study of regulatory T cells in long-lasting Graves disease. TCRdb re-called the multiplex PCR reads through MiXCR, storing one row per CDR3 protein. The repertoire consists of 600,000 to 650,000 distinct CDR3 sequences, with 16% occurring once and the leading ten covering 18%. In addition, the sample was reused for a study of T cells in Graves' hyperthyroidism and ophthalmopathy.

Specimen: peripheral blood mononuclear cells (PBMCs), collected at new diagnosis, from a patient treated with antithyroid drugs. The receptor set was obtained from a woman younger than 45 with Graves disease. Both conserved end residues are part of each CDR3. D genes are given only for firm matches. Only some rows state a clone size, as once, few, many or a class for expanded clones.

J gene,D gene,V gene,clone size,CDR3 DNA,CDR3 protein
TRBJ2-5,TRBD2,TRBV7-2,many,TGTGCCAGCAGCTTTTGGTCTAGCGGGAGTGGTAATCAAGAGACCCAGTACTTC,CASSFWSSGSGNQETQYF
TRBJ2-7,TRBD1,TRBV20-1,many,TGCAGTGCCACCTACAGGGGGCGATACTACGAGCAGTACTTC,CSATYRGRYYEQYF
TRBJ1-5,-,TRBV19,few,TGTGCCAGTAGTACCTTACAGGTCCTCAATCAGCCCCAGCATTTT,CASSTLQVLNQPQHF
TRBJ1-5,-,TRBV2,many,TGTGCCAGCAGTGGGTTGGGCTCCAATCAGCCCCAGCATTTT,CASSGLGSNQPQHF
TRBJ1-2,TRBD1,TRBV20-1,few,TGCAGTGCCCGGACAGGGAATGGCCACACCTTC,CSARTGNGHTF
TRBJ2-2,-,TRBV28,few,TGTGCCAGCAGGGTTCGGAGGCCTTTGGTCGGGGAGCTGTTTTTT,CASRVRRPLVGELFF
TRBJ2-1,-,TRBV29-1,many,TGCAGCGTTGTCCCAAACAACTCCAATGAGCAGTTCTTC,CSVVPNNSNEQFF
TRBJ2-7,-,TRBV20-1,once,TGCAGTGCTAGAAACAGGGACGGGACCTACGAGCAGTACTTC,CSARNRDGTYEQYF
TRBJ1-1,-,TRBV7-6,many,TGTGCCAGCAGCTCCCTCGTGTACACTGAAGCTTTCTTT,CASSSLVYTEAFF
TRBJ2-5,-,TRBV6-1,-,TGTGCCAGCAGCCGAGGGGGCGGGAATCTTGAGGAGACCCAGTACTTC,CASSRGGGNLEETQYF
TRBJ2-1,-,TRBV7-2,many,TGTGCCAGCAGCGCACGGACACGCACGAACAATGAGCAGTTCTTC,CASSARTRTNNEQFF
TRBJ1-1,TRBD1,TRBV20-1,many,TGCAGTGCTAGCCTCCAGGGGGCGGGATCTGAAGCTTTCTTT,CSASLQGAGSEAFF
TRBJ2-5,-,TRBV7-6,-,TGTGCCAGCAGCAACTTCGAGACCCAGTACTTC,CASSNFETQYF
TRBJ2-7,TRBD1,TRBV10-2,many,TGCGCCAGCAGTGAGTCGAACAGGGGTATCTACGAGCAGTACTTC,CASSESNRGIYEQYF
TRBJ2-7,TRBD1,TRBV7-2,few,TGTGCCAGCAGCTTAGGTGGGACAGGGGTTACCAACGAGCAGTACTTC,CASSLGGTGVTNEQYF
TRBJ2-1,TRBD1,TRBV6-1,many,TGTGCCAGCAGTGAAGCAGGGGGCGCCTACAATGAGCAGTTCTTC,CASSEAGGAYNEQFF
TRBJ2-1,TRBD2,TRBV20-1,few,TGCAGTGCTCCATCTTTTACTAGCGAGGAGCAGTTCTTC,CSAPSFTSEEQFF
TRBJ1-1,-,TRBV28,-,TGTGCCAGCAGTCCTCTCGGGGGCGGCACTGAAGCTTTCTTT,CASSPLGGGTEAFF
TRBJ2-1,TRBD2,TRBV29-1,many,TGCAGCCCAGCGAGCGGGAGGGCCCATGAGCAGTTCTTC,CSPASGRAHEQFF
TRBJ2-1,-,TRBV15,many,TGTGCCACCAGGCAGGGAATAACGTCCTCCTACAATGAGCAGTTCTTC,CATRQGITSSYNEQFF
TRBJ2-4,-,TRBV14,-,TGTGCCAGCAGCCAAGGGCTAGCCATCAAAAACATTCAGTACTTC,CASSQGLAIKNIQYF
TRBJ2-1,TRBD2,TRBV29-1,-,TGCAGCGTTGGAGCGGGAGTTCGCTACAATGAGCAGTTCTTC,CSVGAGVRYNEQFF
TRBJ2-6,-,TRBV5-1,few,TGCGCCAGCAGCTTGGCCTTGGCAGCCACCCGCTCTGGGGCCAACGTCCTGACTTTC,CASSLALAATRSGANVLTF
TRBJ1-5,-,TRBV28,many,TGTGCCAGCAGTCTCACCGGGGTGAGCAATCAGCCCCAGCATTTT,CASSLTGVSNQPQHF
TRBJ2-7,-,TRBV9,-,TGTGCCAGCAGCGTAACCCCTGTGGCAGGGAATTTCCACGAGCAGTACTTC,CASSVTPVAGNFHEQYF
TRBJ1-2,-,TRBV28,-,TGTGCCAGCAGTTTAGCGGCGGAGCTAGGCTATGGCTACACCTTC,CASSLAAELGYGYTF
TRBJ1-2,-,TRBV20-1,many,TGCAGTGTTAACCGGGGAGAGAGGAGCTACACCTTC,CSVNRGERSYTF
TRBJ2-5,-,TRBV28,many,TGTGCCAGCAGTTTACCCTCGGTTTTGGAGACCCAGTACTTC,CASSLPSVLETQYF
TRBJ2-3,-,TRBV15,few,TGTGCCACCAGCAGAGGGCAAACAGATACGCAGTATTTT,CATSRGQTDTQYF
TRBJ1-2,TRBD1,TRBV3-1,many,TGTGCCAGCAGCCCAATCGGGACAGCTGAATATGGCTACACCTTC,CASSPIGTAEYGYTF
TRBJ2-3,-,TRBV7-3,-,TGTGCCAGCAGCTTAGCTAGTATCCAAACAGATACGCAGTATTTT,CASSLASIQTDTQYF
TRBJ1-2,-,TRBV11-1,-,TGTGCCAGCAGCCTAGAGGCGGTCCAGGGCGCTAACTATGGCTACACCTTC,CASSLEAVQGANYGYTF
TRBJ2-7,-,TRBV5-6,few,TGTGCCAGCGGGGGTGAGCAGTACTTC,CASGGEQYF
TRBJ2-1,-,TRBV9,few,TGTGCCAGCAGCGTTGCTTCCTACAATGAGCAGTTCTTC,CASSVASYNEQFF
TRBJ2-5,TRBD1,TRBV10-3,many,TGTGCCATCAGAGGGACAGGGGAAGAGACCCAGTACTTC,CAIRGTGEETQYF
TRBJ2-1,TRBD2,TRBV9,-,TGTGCCAGCAGCGCCAGAAGGGGAGCGGGAGGATTGGACAATGAGCATTTCTTC,CASSARRGAGGLDNEHFF
TRBJ2-3,-,TRBV7-3,many,TGTGCCAGCAGCTTCTCAAACCCGCCCGATACGCAGTATTTT,CASSFSNPPDTQYF
TRBJ2-1,TRBD2,TRBV3-1,-,TGTGCCAGCAGCCCCACGACTAGCCGTGGGGCGTTCTTC,CASSPTTSRGAFF
TRBJ2-7,-,TRBV27,-,TGTGCCAGCAGTTTATCAGGCCCCTTTGCCTACGAGCAGTACTTC,CASSLSGPFAYEQYF
TRBJ2-1,TRBD2,TRBV12-3/TRBV12-4,many,TGTGCCAGCAGACGGACACTCGGACTAGCGGGAGGGCTAAACAATGAGCAGTTCTTC,CASRRTLGLAGGLNNEQFF
TRBJ2-7,-,TRBV4-1,-,TGCGCCAGCAGCCAAGTGGGCGGGGCAGGGAGCTCCTACGAGCAGTACTTC,CASSQVGGAGSSYEQYF
TRBJ2-4,-,TRBV10-3,many,TGTGCCATCAGTGAGGGCGACCAAAACATTCAGTACTTC,CAISEGDQNIQYF
TRBJ1-5,-,TRBV10-2,many,TGCGCCAGCAGGGGGGGAGAGGGGGGCGGCAATCAGCCCCAGCATTTT,CASRGGEGGGNQPQHF
TRBJ1-4,-,TRBV30,many,TGTGCCTGGACGGACAGCTATGAAAAACTGTTTTTT,CAWTDSYEKLFF
TRBJ1-1,-,TRBV29-1,many,TGCAGCGTACGAAAGGGAGTGACGAACACTGAAGCTTTCTTT,CSVRKGVTNTEAFF
TRBJ1-3,-,TRBV28,many,TGTGCCTCGCGAGGGGTACGAAACACCATATATTTT,CASRGVRNTIYF
TRBJ2-7,TRBD1,TRBV6-1,-,TGTGCCGGCAGGTACAAACAGGGGTCCTACGAGCAGTACTTC,CAGRYKQGSYEQYF
TRBJ2-1,TRBD1,TRBV6-1,-,TGTGCCAGCAGGATAACCGGGACAGGGGTGCATGAGCAGTTCTTC,CASRITGTGVHEQFF
TRBJ2-1,-,TRBV9,-,TGTGCCAGCAGCCTACGGACAGGGGGTCTACCTTTTAGCGGGAGCCGCGTTGAGCAGTTCTTC,CASSLRTGGLPFSGSRVEQFF
TRBJ2-7,-,TRBV19,-,TGTGCCAGTAGTCGGGACTGGAGCTCCTACGAGCAGTACTTC,CASSRDWSSYEQYF